This T cell receptor beta chain comes out of a study of immune cell composition in non-small cell lung cancer. The CDR3 runs to 12 residues. V dropped 5 bases and J dropped 2 bases, with 5 bases sitting between them. CDR1 and CDR2 (germline): SGHTA, FQGNSA. The protocol was immunoSEQ multiplex PCR, while the TCRdb copy is restricted to in-frame clones and leaves out a portion. The data show about 5,000 clones, approximately 78% seen once. This clone was counted once. The chain recombines TRBV7-2 with TRBJ2-3; D is unclear. The material sequenced was lung tumor tissue. The TCR was taken from a human donor with non-small cell lung cancer. CDR3 region: CASSAPTDTQYF. The DNA for the CDR3 is TGTGCCAGCAGCGCGCCCACAGATACGCAGTATTTT.